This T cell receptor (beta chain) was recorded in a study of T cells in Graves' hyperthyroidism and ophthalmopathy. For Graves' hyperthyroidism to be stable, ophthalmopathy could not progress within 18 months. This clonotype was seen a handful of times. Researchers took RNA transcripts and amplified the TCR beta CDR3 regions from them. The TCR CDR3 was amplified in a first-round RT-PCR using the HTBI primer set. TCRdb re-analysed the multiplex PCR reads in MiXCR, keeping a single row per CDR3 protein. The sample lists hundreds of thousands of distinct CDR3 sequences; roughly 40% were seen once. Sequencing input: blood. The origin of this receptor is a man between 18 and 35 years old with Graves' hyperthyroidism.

CDR3 coding DNA: TGTGCCAGCAGCTCAAGGAGAGGCTACGAGCAGTACTTC. Protein: CASSSRRGYEQYF. The chain joins TRBV7-2 to TRBJ2-7; D gene ambiguous. The ends were cut back, 4 bases at V and 3 bases at J, with 10 bases in the middle. The CDR3 extends over 13 amino acids. Looked up from germline, CDR1 is SGHTA and CDR2 is FQGNSA.